This passage covers 30 T cell receptor beta chains from one sample sequenced in a study of early T cells in non-severe SARS-CoV-2 infection. In TCRdb, the 5' RACE reads were re-called with MiXCR into one record per CDR3 protein. This table has under 70,000 distinct CDR3 sequences, roughly 8% appearing once. The input for sequencing was whole blood, taken at baseline. These receptors all come from an adult who was a healthcare worker with PCR-confirmed SARS-CoV-2 infection or an uninfected control (not recorded which).

The chain joins TRBV6-1 to TRBJ2-1; perhaps TRBD2 as D (6 bases). The V gene's germline CDR1 is MNHNS and CDR2 SASEGT. The V end lost 4 bases, the J end lost 8 bases, and 15 bases lay between the germline ends. This CDR3 comprises 14 residues. The CDR3 nucleotides read TGTGCCAGCAGTGTCGGGGGTTGGGGCGATGAGCAGTTCTTC. Protein product: CASSVGGWGDEQFF.

The rearrangement joins TRBV7-6 to TRBJ2-1; D not certain. Germline CDR1 is SGHVS and CDR2 is FNYEAQ. The germline V and J ends were trimmed by 4 bases and 8 bases, with 12 bases remaining between them. The CDR3 spans 13 residues. The CDR3 here is CASSYDSSDEQFF. DNA of the CDR3: TGTGCCAGCAGCTATGATTCGAGCGATGAGCAGTTCTTC.

This clonotype was seen ten or more times. This sequence joins TRBV10-1 and TRBJ2-1; 10 nucleotides match TRBD2. J was trimmed by 4 bases and V by 3 bases; bases with no gene match: 12. CDR3 length: 18 amino acids. CDR1 and CDR2 (germline): WNHNN, SYGVQD (reference sequence). DNA for the CDR3: TGCGCCAGCAGTGAAAGGACTAGCGGTCGAGGGGGGTACAATGAGCAGTTCTTC. Encoded protein: CASSERTSGRGGYNEQFF.

This clonotype came up a few times. This sequence joins TRBV5-1 and TRBJ2-5; 9 bases line up with TRBD2. This CDR3 is built from 17 residues. V lost 5 bases and J lost 0; bases outside the gene matches: 11. From germline, CDR1 is SGHRS and CDR2 YFSETQ. The CDR3 sequence is CASRLSGSPRNQETQYF. In DNA form, the CDR3 reads TGCGCCAGCAGGCTTAGCGGGAGCCCTCGGAACCAAGAGACCCAGTACTTC.

This clonotype was seen a handful of times. The rearrangement links TRBV30 to TRBJ2-1; D is undetermined. The CDR3 runs to 12 residues. CDR1 and CDR2 (germline): GTSNPN, SVGIG (reference sequence). Trimming removed 3 bases at V and 3 bases at J, with 6 bases between. CDR3 coding DNA: TGTGCCTGGAGAGGGTACTACAATGAGCAGTTCTTC. It codes for CAWRGYYNEQFF.

In its sample, this clonotype was seen many times. This chain joins TRBV28 and TRBJ1-2, with 11 bases lining up with TRBD1. CDR1 and CDR2 from the germline V gene are MDHEN and SYDVKM. With V trimmed by 5 bases and J by 5 bases, 7 bases remained unmatched. The CDR3 has 15 residues. Here the CDR3 DNA reads TGTGCCAGCAGTGCACCGGGACAGGGGGATTATGGCTACACCTTC. It specifies CASSAPGQGDYGYTF.

This clonotype was seen many times. V gene TRBV5-5 combines with J gene TRBJ1-1, with D unresolved. The CDR3 loop spans 13 amino acids. Trimming left V 2 bases short and J 2 bases short, with 7 bases between. The V gene's germline CDR1 is SGHKS and CDR2 YYEKEE (reference sequence). CDR3 in amino acids: CASSLRGNTEAFF. In DNA, the CDR3 is TGTGCCAGCAGCTTACGGGGTAACACTGAAGCTTTCTTT.

A few counts support this clonotype. The V and J genes are TRBV20-1 and TRBJ2-3; D ambiguous. This CDR3 has 16 amino acids. V lost 0 bases and J 1 base, leaving 14 bases between the germline ends. Germline V gene sequence: CDR1 DFQATT, CDR2 SNEGSKA (reference sequence). In nucleotides, the CDR3 is TGCAGTGCTAGAGACTGGCCACAATGGGGCACAGATACGCAGTATTTT. Translating it yields CSARDWPQWGTDTQYF.

Concerning this clonotype itself: No conserved phenylalanine or tryptophan is present at the end of the CDR3, so a read error is the likely explanation. J is TRBJ2-7 and V is TRBV6-6; a weak D match, TRBD1 (6 bases). The CDR3 is 16 residues long. The germline CDR1 and CDR2 sequences are MNHNY and SVGAGI (reference sequence). Trimming took off 0 bases at V and 7 bases at J, with 19 bases between the two ends. This CDR3 reads CASSYSRNGAGVEQYL. CDR3 in DNA: TGTGCCAGCAGTTACTCGAGGAATGGAGCAGGGGTGGAGCAGTACCTC.

This clonotype has at least ten counts. V and J are TRBV4-1 and TRBJ2-7, with D perhaps matching TRBD1 (5 bases). Germline CDR1 MGHRA, CDR2 YSYEKL. The CDR3 is 14 residues long. V gave up 0 bases and J gave up 3 bases, with 9 bases separating them. CDR3 protein: CASSQEGQGYEQYF. The CDR3 DNA reads TGCGCCAGCAGCCAAGAAGGGCAGGGCTACGAGCAGTACTTC.

The chain carries TRBV12-3 or TRBV12-4 and TRBJ1-1, with 7 bases matching TRBD1. The V gene end was trimmed by 5 bases and the J gene end by 4 bases; junction bases not matched to a gene: 10. CDR3 length: 15 residues. The CDR3 DNA follows: TGTGCCAGCAGTAAACGACAGGGTGATAGCACTGAAGCTTTCTTT. The encoded protein is CASSKRQGDSTEAFF.

This clonotype was seen many times. V is TRBV4-3 and J is TRBJ1-2, with TRBD1 matching over 7 bases. The germline V gene encodes CDR1 LGHNA and CDR2 YSLEER. V trimming: 0 bases; J trimming: 4 bases; junction bases outside the gene matches: 14. The CDR3 is 18 amino acids. CDR3 sequence: CASSQDRSRGSLSYGYTF. For the CDR3, the DNA is TGCGCCAGCAGCCAAGATAGAAGCAGGGGGTCGTTGAGCTATGGCTACACCTTC.

There are many counts of this clonotype. The V call is TRBV6-1, the J call TRBJ2-5, with D perhaps matching TRBD2 (5 bases). The germline V gene encodes CDR1 MNHNS and CDR2 SASEGT. V dropped 6 bases and J dropped 7 bases, with 15 bases sitting between them. This CDR3 comprises 13 residues. The CDR3 loop is CASRSLGVGTQYF. The CDR3 DNA follows: TGTGCCAGCAGGTCGTTGGGAGTCGGGACCCAGTACTTC.

This clonotype showed up many times. The J gene is TRBJ2-1, the V gene TRBV12-3 or TRBV12-4, with D possibly being TRBD2 (5 bases). Trimming took off 3 bases at V and 2 bases at J, with 11 bases between the two ends. The CDR3 consists of 15 residues. The CDR3, as DNA: TGTGCCAGCAGTTTGTCAGCGGCCGCCTACAATGAGCAGTTCTTC. The encoded protein is CASSLSAAAYNEQFF.

The gene calls are TRBV15 and TRBJ1-1, with D unresolved. This CDR3 comprises 14 residues. The germline CDR1 and CDR2 sequences are LNHNV and YYDKDF (reference sequence). The V and J ends lost 1 base and 6 bases respectively, with 12 bases between them. DNA for the CDR3: TGTGCCACCAGCAGAGGGGTCCCGAGGGCTGAAGCTTTCTTT. Its protein is CATSRGVPRAEAFF.

This clonotype was seen at least ten times. The J gene is TRBJ2-2, the V gene TRBV9, with TRBD2 identical over 11 bases. The germline CDR1 and CDR2 sequences are SGDLS and YYNGEE. The CDR3 is 20 amino acids. V was pared by 0 bases and J by 1 base, with 11 bases of the junction left unmatched. The CDR3 DNA reads as TGTGCCAGCAGCGTAGAACTGGGGACTAGCGGTCACCTGAACACCGGGGAGCTGTTTTTT. This codes for CASSVELGTSGHLNTGELFF.

This clonotype was recorded many times. This rearrangement joins TRBV28 to TRBJ2-1; D call uncertain. Germline V gene sequence: CDR1 MDHEN, CDR2 SYDVKM. The ends were cut back, 2 bases at V and 5 bases at J, with 7 bases in the middle. The CDR3 is 13 amino acids. The CDR3 region is CASSLVENNEQFF. DNA for the CDR3: TGTGCCAGCAGTTTAGTCGAGAACAATGAGCAGTTCTTC.

Only a few counts were recorded for this clonotype. This chain links TRBV12-3 or TRBV12-4 with TRBJ2-1, with D maybe TRBD1 (6 bases). This CDR3 has 15 residues. V lost 6 bases and J 0 bases, leaving 12 bases between the germline ends. The DNA of the CDR3 is TGTGCCAGCAGCTTGGACAGCCTCTCCTACAATGAGCAGTTCTTC. This encodes CASSLDSLSYNEQFF.

The V call is TRBV28, the J call TRBJ2-6; D ambiguous. Germline V gene sequence: CDR1 MDHEN, CDR2 SYDVKM. The CDR3 runs 16 residues. Deletions cut 5 bases from V and 2 bases from J, with 13 bases between. The CDR3 sequence is CASSPASNPGANVLTF. The CDR3 region has the DNA TGTGCCAGCAGTCCAGCCAGTAATCCTGGGGCCAACGTCCTGACTTTC.

This clonotype was seen a handful of times. This chain uses TRBV28 with TRBJ2-6; tentative D call: TRBD2 (7 bases). Trimming stripped 6 bases from V and 1 base from J, with 13 bases between. Germline V lookup: CDR1 MDHEN, CDR2 SYDVKM. The CDR3 spans 16 residues. CDR3 protein: CASRQGGVSGANVLTF. The CDR3 DNA reads TGTGCCAGCAGACAGGGAGGGGTGTCTGGGGCCAACGTCCTGACTTTC.

A few counts support this clonotype. V is TRBV27 and J is TRBJ1-5; the D is unclear. This CDR3 has 15 amino acids. CDR1 and CDR2 (germline): MNHEY, SMNVEV (reference sequence). Trimming removed 2 bases from V and 1 base from J, with 9 bases in between. The CDR3 here is CASSLARGSNQPQHF. CDR3 DNA sequence: TGTGCCAGCAGTTTAGCCCGAGGGAGCAATCAGCCCCAGCATTTT.

This clonotype turned up a few times. V usage is TRBV9 and J usage is TRBJ2-7; either TRBD1 or TRBD2 may fit D (5 bases each). The V gene's germline CDR1 is SGDLS and CDR2 YYNGEE. V lost 4 bases and J 0 bases, leaving 14 bases between the germline ends. The CDR3 totals 15 residues. DNA of the CDR3: TGTGCCAGCAGCCCAAGCCGGGGCTTCTCCTACGAGCAGTACTTC. Protein: CASSPSRGFSYEQYF.

This clonotype has just a few counts. The chain has TRBV7-2 and TRBJ1-5; the D gene is possibly TRBD1 (5 bases). Trimming removed 6 bases at V and 0 bases at J, with 9 bases between. Germline CDR1 is SGHTA and CDR2 is FQGNSA. The CDR3 length is 14 residues. The CDR3 DNA reads as TGTGCCAGCAGGATGGGGGGTAGCAATCAGCCCCAGCATTTT. As protein: CASRMGGSNQPQHF.

This clonotype has at least ten counts. The V gene is TRBV24-1, the J gene TRBJ1-2; possibly TRBD1 for D (5 bases). Germline CDR1 KGHDR, CDR2 SFDVKD. The CDR3 is made up of 12 amino acids. The V and J ends lost 2 bases and 5 bases respectively, with 5 bases between them. The CDR3: CATSDSGYGYTF. DNA for the CDR3: TGTGCCACCAGTGATTCAGGGTATGGCTACACCTTC.

There are a few counts of this clonotype. CDR3 sequence reads: CASSTETGQETQYF. CDR3 sequence (DNA): TGTGCCAGCAGCACCGAGACAGGACAAGAGACCCAGTACTTC. This chain connects TRBV5-6 to TRBJ2-5, with D tentatively TRBD1 (6 bases). The CDR3 is made up of 14 amino acids. Germline lookup yields CDR1 SGHDT and CDR2 YYEEEE. V lost 4 bases and J 2 bases, leaving 12 bases between the germline ends. The complete variable domain, with remaining parts taken from reference TRBV5-6 and TRBJ2-5, reads DAGVTQSPTHLIKTRGQQVTLRCSPKSGHDTVSWYQQALGQGPQFIFQYYEEEERQRGNFPDRFSGHQFPNYSSELNVNALLLGDSALYLCASSTETGQETQYFGPGTRLLVL.

This chain links TRBV7-2 with TRBJ2-3; 8 bases fit TRBD1. This CDR3 spans 16 amino acids. Trimming took 2 bases from V and 3 from J; bases not matched to a gene: 7. The germline gives CDR1 SGHTA, CDR2 FQGNSA. In DNA, the CDR3 is TGTGCCAGCAGCTTAAACCCCCACAGGGGGACAGATACGCAGTATTTT. It specifies CASSLNPHRGTDTQYF.

At least ten counts were recorded for this clonotype. This chain connects TRBV7-8 to TRBJ2-7, with no clear D. The CDR3 totals 12 residues. The germline V gene encodes CDR1 SGHVS and CDR2 FQNEAQ. Trimming took off 3 bases at V and 7 bases at J, with 10 bases between the two ends. CDR3: CASSFTVGEQYF. In DNA form, the CDR3 reads TGTGCCAGCAGCTTCACGGTGGGGGAGCAGTACTTC.

This clonotype has just a few counts. The chain links TRBV9 to TRBJ2-2; D unclear. This CDR3 spans 14 amino acids. Trimming stripped 0 bases from V and 3 bases from J, with 6 bases between. The germline CDR1 and CDR2 sequences are SGDLS and YYNGEE. This chain's CDR3 is CASSVAKDTGELFF. DNA of the CDR3: TGTGCCAGCAGCGTAGCTAAGGACACCGGGGAGCTGTTTTTT.

In its sample, this clonotype was seen a few times. The rearrangement links TRBV5-4 to TRBJ2-1; TRBD2 matches at 8 bases. Germline lookup yields CDR1 SGHNT and CDR2 YYREEE (reference sequence). This CDR3 has 16 amino acids. The trim removed 4 bases at V and 4 bases at J, leaving 10 bases unmatched. The CDR3 spells CASSHFGLAAYNEQFF. CDR3 sequence (DNA): TGTGCCAGCAGCCACTTCGGACTAGCAGCTTACAATGAGCAGTTCTTC. The full variable domain, with the rest looked up from reference TRBV5-4 and TRBJ2-1, is ETGVTQSPTHLIKTRGQQVTLRCSSQSGHNTVSWYQQALGQGPQFIFQYYREEENGRGNFPPRFSGLQFPNYSSELNVNALELDDSALYLCASSHFGLAAYNEQFFGPGTRLTVL.

This clonotype was found many times. CDR3 region: CASSELSGTGQETQYF. The CDR3 DNA reads as TGTGCCAGCAGTGAACTGTCAGGGACAGGCCAAGAGACCCAGTACTTC. The V and J genes are TRBV6-1 and TRBJ2-5; 8 bases line up with TRBD1. The J segment lost 1 base and the V segment lost 2 bases, leaving 6 bases of the junction unmatched. CDR1 and CDR2 (germline): MNHNS, SASEGT. This CDR3 has 16 residues.